This T cell receptor beta chain was captured by sequencing in a study of blood T cell repertoires in COVID-19. Study-level information: The study drew acute and convalescent COVID-19 samples from the United States, Italy and Spain. PBMCs, B-cell-depleted T cells, or T cells were the source of the cDNA or gDNA that made up the material.

Per the original methods: Reference gene primers were amplified, and this amplification served to estimate nucleated cell counts. Produced via immunoSEQ multiplex PCR; TCRdb's table is partial and in-frame only. V and J calls and clone size come straight from that table; D and trimming were deduced from the DNA. The sample lists 150,000 to 200,000 clones, 81% seen once, with approximately 11% in the top ten. V lost 1 base, J lost 5 bases, and 6 bases stayed unmatched. CDR1 KGHSY and CDR2 FQNENV come from the germline V gene. The CDR3 runs to 15 residues. Sequencing was done on a sample of peripheral blood. The source is a man in his 60s with active or convalescent COVID-19. This chain links TRBV16 with TRBJ1-1; TRBD1 agrees at 8 bases. CDR3 coding DNA: TGTGCCAGCAGCCAATTACAGGGGGAGAGGACTGAAGCTTTCTTT. This gives the protein CASSQLQGERTEAFF.